Sequencing of this T cell receptor (beta chain) was carried out in a study of OX40 agonist ivuxolimab in advanced cancers. Some background on the complete study: The costimulatory receptor OX40 (CD134) was targeted by ivuxolimab, a fully human IgG2 agonistic monoclonal antibody. Intravenous ivuxolimab was administered to patients every 2 weeks at six dose levels: 0.01, 0.1, 0.3, 1.5, 3 and 10 mg/kg. Of the roughly 52 patients in dose escalation, about 20 had hepatocellular carcinoma, roughly 15 had melanoma, 9 had renal cell carcinoma and 9 had head and neck cancer. In the dose-escalation cohort, more than 80% of patients were male, and the mean age was 60 years with a range of about 20 to 80. Patients were allowed to have had prior anti-PD-1, anti-PD-L1 or anti-CTLA-4 therapy, and approximately 40% of the dose-escalation patients had previously received checkpoint inhibitors. Three dose-escalation patients achieved partial responses, one with hepatocellular carcinoma and two with cutaneous melanoma. Peripheral TCRbeta sequencing aimed to test whether ivuxolimab altered TCR sequence diversity and caused clonal T-cell expansion. The monotherapy dose-escalation portion (N ≈ 56 patients) of the phase I ivuxolimab trial is reported in the paper.

As concerns this clone: Its antigen remains undetermined. Within one base of it there is no much larger clone, and no base qualities were kept.

Patients with a history of autoimmune disease or receiving systemic immunosuppression were excluded from the trial. Peripheral blood for TCR sequencing was collected from all dose cohorts at baseline, on cycle 4 day 1, and on cycle 7 day 1. Samples were obtained from an open-label, multicenter, first-in-human phase I dose-escalation trial of ivuxolimab. Adults with locally advanced or metastatic melanoma, renal cell, hepatocellular, or head and neck squamous cell carcinoma were enrolled in the trial. CD4+ and CD8+ T cells were sorted separately from peripheral blood before TCR sequencing. Trimming removed 7 bases from V and 5 bases from J; the gene matches leave 10 bases unexplained. For CDR1 and CDR2, the germline V gene lists SQVTM and ANQGSEA. Counted from cysteine to phenylalanine, this CDR3 has 13 amino acids. The DNA shown is the 39-base CDR3, in frame from base 1. General conclusions and limits of the study: After ivuxolimab, CD8+ T cells had more expanded clones than CD4+ T cells on average. The antigen specificity of the peripheral T cells that underwent clonal expansion was not determined. Low levels of normalized T-cell clonal expansion were also seen in some nonresponding patients. In the 0.1-3.0 mg/kg groups, partial responders were among the patients with the lowest normalized peripheral clonal expansion, particularly in CD8+ T cells. At doses of 0.1 to 3.0 mg/kg, clonal expansion of both CD4+ and CD8+ blood T cells was observed from baseline to week 6.

Genomic DNA was isolated from the sorted cells so that the TCRbeta CDR3 region could be sequenced. The immunoSEQ Assay was used to sequence the TCRbeta CDR3 regions. In its TCRdb copy, this immuneACCESS table keeps in-frame sequences only and misses some clones. Where compared with another copy, unresolved V genes explain less than half of these, and the others have no known cause. The sample data list about 82,000 clones, and 90% of these were observed just once. More than 0.3% of the sample comes from the top ten. The material sequenced was CD4+ or CD8+ T cells sorted from blood, taken in a trial of the OX40 agonist ivuxolimab. The sequence joins TRBV29-1 to TRBJ2-5; TRBD2 fits 7 bases in the junction. The sequence came from an adult with an advanced solid tumor such as melanoma, head and neck, liver or kidney cancer. The CDR3 loop reads CSAGGGGGETQYF. The nucleotide sequence is given as TGCAGCGCCGGCGGGGGAGGAGGGGAGACCCAGTACTTC.